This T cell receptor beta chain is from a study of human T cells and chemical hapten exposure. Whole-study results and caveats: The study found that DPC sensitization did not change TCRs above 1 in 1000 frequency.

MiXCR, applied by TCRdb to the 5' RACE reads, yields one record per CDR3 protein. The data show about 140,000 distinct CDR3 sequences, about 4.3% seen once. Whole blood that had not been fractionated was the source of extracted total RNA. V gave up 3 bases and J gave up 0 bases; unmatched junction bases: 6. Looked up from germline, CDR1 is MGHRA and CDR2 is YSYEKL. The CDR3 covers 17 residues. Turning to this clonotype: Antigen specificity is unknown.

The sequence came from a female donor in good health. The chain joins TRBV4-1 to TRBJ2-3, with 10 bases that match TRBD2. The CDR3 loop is CASSHSGGGASTDTQYF. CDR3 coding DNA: TGCGCCAGCAGCCACAGCGGGGGGGGGGCTAGCACAGATACGCAGTATTTT.